These 18 T cell receptor beta chains originate from one sample sequenced in a study of circulating CD8 cells and anti-PD-1 response in melanoma. TCR libraries were prepared from 15 ng of total RNA with the QIAseq Immune Repertoire TCR panel. MiXCR, run by TCRdb on the reads, gives a single entry per CDR3 protein. The sample records roughly 630 distinct CDR3 sequences, around 10% being singletons. From live CD3+CD8+TCRalphabeta+ cells, four PD-1 and/or TIGIT subsets were sorted. The sequencing used CD8+ T cells from PBMCs, collected at baseline or after one month of anti-PD-1 therapy (not recorded which). The source of these receptors is a human donor with melanoma.

This clonotype is medium-sized (0.01 to 0.1%) within its sample. The chain couples TRBV4-3 to TRBJ2-7; 9 bases are shared with TRBD1. CDR1 and CDR2 (germline): LGHNA, YSLEER. The V segment lost 4 bases and the J segment 0 bases; nucleotides outside the gene matches: 4. This CDR3 has 15 amino acids. As DNA, the CDR3 is TGCGCCAGCAGCCCAGGGACAGGGAGCTCCTACGAGCAGTACTTC. Translation: CASSPGTGSSYEQYF.

By proportion, this clonotype is medium-sized. The chain carries TRBV4-3 and TRBJ2-6; 10 bases agree with TRBD2. Losses at the gene ends were 3 bases for V and 1 base for J; bases not matched to a gene: 0. The germline V gene has CDR1 LGHNA and CDR2 YSLEER. The CDR3 has 16 amino acids. The DNA of the CDR3 is TGCGCCAGCAGCCAGACTAGCGGGTCTGGGGCCAACGTCCTGACTTTC. Translation gives CASSQTSGSGANVLTF.

The sample holds a few counts of this clonotype. This sequence joins TRBV4-1 and TRBJ2-1, with D perhaps matching TRBD2 (6 bases). V gave up 1 base and J gave up 4 bases, with 14 bases separating them. The CDR3 totals 16 residues. Germline V gene data show CDR1 as MGHRA and CDR2 as YSYEKL. CDR3 in amino acids: CASSQVAGTQYNEQFF. In nucleotides, the CDR3 is TGCGCCAGCAGCCAAGTTGCGGGGACGCAGTACAATGAGCAGTTCTTC.

As to this clonotype: This likely stems from a read error, as it lies one base from a far larger clone. This sequence joins TRBV27 and TRBJ2-5, with a possible D match to TRBD1 (5 bases). Germline V gene sequence: CDR1 MNHEY, CDR2 SMNVEV (reference sequence). This CDR3 has 13 amino acids. CDR3 amino acids: CASSLPPGNEQSF. DNA of the CDR3: TGTGCCAGCAGCCTCCCCCCAGGGAATGAGCAGTCCTTC.

In this sample, this clonotype is medium-sized. This chain joins TRBV4-2 and TRBJ2-4, with 12 bases aligning to TRBD2. The V and J ends lost 4 bases and 3 bases, in that order; junction bases with no gene match: 7. Germline V lookup: CDR1 LGHNA, CDR2 YNFKEQ. The CDR3 has 17 amino acids. CDR3 DNA sequence: TGTGCCAGCAGCCCCGCGACTAGCGGGGGAAACAAAAACATTCAGTACTTC. Its translation is CASSPATSGGNKNIQYF.

This clonotype is medium-sized by share. The chain has TRBV29-1 and TRBJ2-3, with D unresolved. V was pared by 3 bases and J by 6 bases, with 4 bases between. This CDR3 contains 10 residues. Germline loops: CDR1 SQVTM, CDR2 ANQGSEA. As DNA, the CDR3 is TGCAGCGTTGAGGGGGATACGCAGTATTTT. It is translated as CSVEGDTQYF.

This clonotype is labeled large. The chain combines TRBV4-3 with TRBJ1-2; D is unresolved. The CDR3 covers 15 residues. Trimming left V 0 bases short and J 2 bases short, with 10 bases between. From germline, CDR1 is LGHNA and CDR2 YSLEER. The CDR3 DNA sequence: TGCGCCAGCAGCCAAGATCCAACGGACAACTATGGCTACACCTTC. Protein sequence: CASSQDPTDNYGYTF.

By share, this clonotype counts as hyperexpanded. The rearrangement links TRBV2 to TRBJ2-5; D is unclear. The CDR3 is made up of 14 amino acids. V was pared by 5 bases and J by 5 bases, with 15 bases between. From germline, CDR1 is SNHLY and CDR2 FYNNEI. CDR3 bases: TGTGCCAGCAGTTCCCGTGTGCCAATGGAGACCCAGTACTTC. Protein product: CASSSRVPMETQYF.

Relative to its sample, this clonotype is hyperexpanded. The genes are TRBV2 and TRBJ1-5, with D unresolved. Trimming removed 8 bases at V and 0 bases at J, with 17 bases between. The CDR3 loop spans 16 amino acids. Germline V gives CDR1 SNHLY, CDR2 FYNNEI. CDR3 sequence reads: CASESRPVYSNQPQHF. CDR3 coding DNA: TGTGCCAGCGAATCCCGTCCGGTTTATAGCAATCAGCCCCAGCATTTT.

The genes are TRBV18 and TRBJ2-3; D tentatively reads TRBD1 or TRBD2 (6 bases each). Between the trimmed V and J ends, which lost 5 bases and 2 bases, there was a span of 20 bases. Per germline, CDR1 KGHSH and CDR2 LQKENI. This CDR3 is 17 amino acids long. The CDR3 region is CASSASGTGAYTDTQYF. The CDR3 DNA reads as TGTGCCAGCTCAGCTTCCGGAACGGGGGCGTACACAGATACGCAGTATTTT.

In this sample, this clonotype is large. The gene calls are TRBV2 and TRBJ2-1; the match to TRBD2 covers 8 bases. Trimming at V came to 3 bases and at J to 3 bases, leaving 4 bases not matched to a gene. Germline CDR1 and CDR2: SNHLY and FYNNEI. The CDR3 extends over 15 amino acids. This CDR3 is CASSEGGLVYNEQFF. CDR3 in DNA: TGTGCCAGCAGTGAGGGGGGACTAGTCTACAATGAGCAGTTCTTC.

In this sample, this clonotype is medium-sized. V is TRBV11-3 and J is TRBJ2-7, with 7 bases identical to TRBD2. V shed 5 bases and J 6 bases; nucleotides not matched to a gene: 4. CDR3 length: 12 amino acids. Germline V gives CDR1 SGHNT, CDR2 YENEEA. DNA for the CDR3: TGTGCCAGCAGCGGCGGGGGTAGCGAGCAGTACTTC. Translation gives CASSGGGSEQYF.

This clonotype occurred a few times. The chain uses TRBV29-1 and TRBJ2-7; D tentatively reads TRBD1 or TRBD2 (5 bases each). V lost 5 bases and J 7 bases, leaving 18 bases between the germline ends. CDR3 length equals 13 residues. Germline assignment: CDR1 SQVTM and CDR2 ANQGSEA. The DNA for the CDR3 is TGCAGCGTTTTCGTTGAGTGGGGACGTGAGCAGTACTTC. Encoded protein: CSVFVEWGREQYF.

This clonotype was seen more than once but under ten times. The chain is built from TRBV5-4 and TRBJ1-4, with 8 bases identical to TRBD1. V shed 10 bases, J shed 7 bases, and the junction held 9 bases outside the gene matches. The CDR3 is 13 residues long. Germline-derived CDR1 and CDR2 are SGHNT and YYREEE (reference sequence). The CDR3 protein is CAGRDRPGEKLFF. The CDR3, as DNA: TGTGCCGGCCGGGACAGGCCAGGTGAAAAACTGTTTTTT.

This clonotype has a handful of counts. The chain links TRBV28 to TRBJ2-1; TRBD2 matches at 14 bases. The CDR3 length is 16 residues. Germline CDR1 reads MDHEN; CDR2 reads SYDVKM. Germline trimming cut 4 bases from V and 9 bases from J; bases unmatched to any gene: 8. CDR3 bases: TGTGCCAGCAGTTCTTACGGGACTAGCGGGAGTATTGAGCAGTTCTTC. Its translation is CASSSYGTSGSIEQFF.

This clonotype qualifies as large. J is TRBJ2-3 and V is TRBV7-3; the match to TRBD2 covers 11 bases. CDR1 and CDR2 from the germline V gene are SGHTA and FQGTGA. This CDR3 has 14 residues. V lost 2 bases to trimming and J lost 5 bases; unmatched junction nucleotides: 0. The CDR3 sequence: CASSLGLAGDTQYF. In DNA form, the CDR3 reads TGTGCCAGCAGCTTAGGACTAGCGGGAGATACGCAGTATTTT.

This clonotype was seen a few times. It may be a read error: a sequence one base away is much more abundant. This chain connects TRBV28 to TRBJ2-1; D is unclear. This CDR3 has 15 amino acids. CDR1 MDHEN and CDR2 SYDVKM come from the germline V gene. CDR3 DNA: TGTGCCAGCAGTTTATCCGGTATCCCCCCTAGTGAGCAGTCCTTC. Translating gives CASSLSGIPPSEQSF.

By share, this clonotype counts as large (0.1 to 1%). This rearrangement joins TRBV19 to TRBJ2-2; D is tentatively TRBD1 or TRBD2 (5 bases each). CDR1 and CDR2 (germline): LNHDA, SQIVND (reference sequence). This CDR3 region has 14 residues. Trimming shortened V by 7 bases and J by 6 bases, and 15 bases separated the two germline ends. CDR3 residues: CASIVTGTSGELFF. CDR3 in DNA: TGTGCCAGTATTGTGACCGGGACCTCCGGGGAGCTGTTTTTT.